This is a list of T cell receptor beta chains from one sample in a study of PD-L1 blockade in urothelial cancer. Profiled with immunoSEQ multiplex PCR; TCRdb holds only in-frame clones, not every one. The sample yields 120,000 or so clones, 86% seen once. The sequencing used PBMCs, collected around atezolizumab (anti-PD-L1) treatment. These receptors were obtained from a man in his forties or fifties with urothelial cancer. CDR3s include the opening cysteine and the closing phenylalanine or tryptophan. The order of the fields is V gene, D gene, J gene, clone size, CDR3 DNA, CDR3 protein. D genes are given only for firm matches. Some rows mark clone size as missing; the rest say once, few, many or name a class of expanded clone.

TRBV2	-	TRBJ2-6	-	TGTGCCAGCAGGGGGTGGGGCTCCGCCTCTGGGGCCAACGTCCTGACTTTC	CASRGWGSASGANVLTF
TRBV7-9	-	TRBJ2-5	-	TGTGCCAGCAGCTTTTTCGGGATACAAGAGACCCAGTACTTC	CASSFFGIQETQYF
TRBV2	TRBD2	TRBJ2-7	-	TGTGCCAGCAGTGATTCACGTGCTAGCGGGTTTTACGAGCAGTACTTC	CASSDSRASGFYEQYF
TRBV18	TRBD1	TRBJ1-2	-	TGTGCCAGCTCAGGGCGACAGGGGGATGGCTACACCTTC	CASSGRQGDGYTF
TRBV14	TRBD1	TRBJ2-3	-	TGTGCCAGCAGCCTAGGACAGGGGACTACCAATACGCAGTATTTT	CASSLGQGTTNTQYF
TRBV28	TRBD1	TRBJ2-7	-	TGTGCCAGCAGCCGCGGACAGGGGAGATCCTACGAGCAGTACTTC	CASSRGQGRSYEQYF
TRBV28	-	TRBJ1-5	-	TGTGCCAGCAGTTTATCAAAGCTGAGCAATCAGCCCCAGCATTTT	CASSLSKLSNQPQHF
TRBV7-3	TRBD1	TRBJ1-3	-	TGTGCCAGCAGCTTAACAGGGGGCTATGGAAACACCATATATTTT	CASSLTGGYGNTIYF
TRBV19	-	TRBJ1-5	-	TGTGCCAGTATGCAAACAGGGTTGAATCAGCCCCAGCATTTT	CASMQTGLNQPQHF
TRBV4-1	TRBD2	TRBJ2-1	-	TGCGCCAGCAGCCAAGATCAGAGCGGGAGGCTGTATGAGCAGTTCTTC	CASSQDQSGRLYEQFF
TRBV7-9	-	TRBJ1-3	-	TGTGCCAGCAGCTTACAGGCCTCTGGAAACACCATATATTTT	CASSLQASGNTIYF
TRBV6-5	TRBD1	TRBJ2-3	-	TGTGCCAGCAAAACAGGGGGCCGGGGAGATACGCAGTATTTT	CASKTGGRGDTQYF
TRBV6-5	TRBD1	TRBJ2-7	-	TGTGCCTGGAATATGGGACAGGGGCGCAACTACGAGCAGTACTTC	CAWNMGQGRNYEQYF
TRBV9	TRBD2	TRBJ2-3	-	TGTGCCAGCAGCGCGGTGACCTTAGCGGGAGGGCAAGATACGCAGTATTTT	CASSAVTLAGGQDTQYF
TRBV6-6	-	TRBJ1-2	once	TGTGCCAGCAGTGTCCCCGGGGGCTATGGCTACACCTTC	CASSVPGGYGYTF
TRBV11-2	-	TRBJ2-7	-	TGTGCCAGCAGCACCCGCGAGAGCTCCTACGAGCAGTACTTC	CASSTRESSYEQYF
TRBV7-9	-	TRBJ2-7	many	TGTGCCAGCAGCTTACTACACGAGCAGTACTTC	CASSLLHEQYF
TRBV19	TRBD2	TRBJ2-3	-	TGTGCCAGTAGCCCGCGACTAGCCACAGATACGCAGTATTTT	CASSPRLATDTQYF
TRBV9	TRBD1	TRBJ1-1	-	TGTGCCAGCAGCGTAGAGAACAGGGGTGAAGCTTTCTTT	CASSVENRGEAFF
TRBV5-1	-	TRBJ2-7	-	TGCGCCAGCAGCTTGGTGGTCGGGTCATCCTACGAGCAGTACTTC	CASSLVVGSSYEQYF